Listed here are 17 T cell receptor beta chains from one sample, sequenced in a study of CD8+ T cells in alopecia areata. RNA extraction was followed by reverse transcription into cDNA, which acted as the sequencing template. The table came from immunoSEQ multiplex PCR; TCRdb's copy has only in-frame clones and leaves some out. Of tens of thousands of clones listed, approximately 96% are singletons. The sample here was CD8+ T cells sorted from blood, taken at week 0. These receptor sequences come from a human donor with alopecia areata.

The chain has TRBV2 and TRBJ2-2; D may be TRBD2 (6 bases). Germline CDR1 and CDR2: SNHLY and FYNNEI. V was pared by 10 bases and J by 2 bases, with 14 bases between. The CDR3 contains 14 residues. The CDR3 is CATVGGFNTGELFF. The CDR3 bases are TGTGCCACCGTCGGAGGGTTTAACACCGGGGAGCTGTTTTTT. The variable domain in full, completed from reference TRBV2 and TRBJ2-2, reads EPEVTQTPSHQVTQMGQEVILRCVPISNHLYFYWYRQILGQKVEFLVSFYNNEISEKSEIFDDQFSVERPDGSNFTLKIRSTKLEDSAMYFCATVGGFNTGELFFGEGSRLTVL.

V and J are TRBV29-1 and TRBJ1-2; D remains ambiguous. The CDR3 has 12 amino acids. Per germline, CDR1 SQVTM and CDR2 ANQGSEA. V was clipped by 4 bases and J by 4 bases, with 10 bases between them. The CDR3 spells CSVVGQTYGYTF. The DNA of the CDR3 is TGCAGCGTTGTCGGGCAGACCTATGGCTACACCTTC. Combining the CDR3 with reference TRBV29-1 and TRBJ1-2 gives the whole variable domain SAVISQKPSRDICQRGTSLTIQCQVDSQVTMMFWYRQQPGQSLTLIATANQGSEATYESGFVIDKFPISRPNLTFSTLTVSNMSPEDSSIYLCSVVGQTYGYTFGSGTRLTVV.

The chain links TRBV6-6 to TRBJ2-5; 7 positions match TRBD2. Losses at the gene ends were 5 bases for V and 4 bases for J; bases not matched to a gene: 7. The germline gives CDR1 MNHNY, CDR2 SVGAGI (reference sequence). The CDR3 is 14 residues long. The CDR3, as DNA: TGTGCCAGCAGTACCTGGGACTATCTAGAGACCCAGTACTTC. It codes for CASSTWDYLETQYF.

The J gene is TRBJ1-1, the V gene TRBV19; perhaps TRBD1 as D (5 bases). This CDR3 has 13 amino acids. Per the germline V gene, CDR1 is LNHDA and CDR2 is SQIVND (reference sequence). Trimming left V 1 base short and J 4 bases short, with 7 bases between. The CDR3 nucleotides are TGTGCCAGTAGTATAGCGGGGGGCACTGAAGCTTTCTTT. Encoded protein: CASSIAGGTEAFF.

The chain combines TRBV7-9 with TRBJ2-3; 11 nucleotides align to TRBD1. The germline CDR1 and CDR2 sequences are SEHNR and FQNEAQ (reference sequence). The V gene end was trimmed by 5 bases and the J gene end by 5 bases; junction bases not matched to a gene: 9. The CDR3 is 16 amino acids. Written as DNA, the CDR3 is TGTGCCAGCAGCCCACGGGACAGGGGGAGAAGAGATACGCAGTATTTT. It translates to CASSPRDRGRRDTQYF.

The V gene is TRBV4-1, the J gene TRBJ2-1, with TRBD2 matching 7 bases. J lost 5 bases, V lost 1 base, and 11 bases had no gene match. Germline V lookup: CDR1 MGHRA, CDR2 YSYEKL. CDR3 length: 17 amino acids. The CDR3 DNA is TGCGCCAGCAGCCAAGGTATAGGCGGGGGACGCAACAATGAGCAGTTCTTC. This codes for CASSQGIGGGRNNEQFF.

This clone was seen a single time. The rearrangement links TRBV9 to TRBJ1-4; D remains ambiguous. This CDR3 comprises 12 residues. The V gene lost 0 bases and the J gene lost 10 bases, with 7 bases spanning the gap. Germline V lookup: CDR1 SGDLS, CDR2 YYNGEE. CDR3 in DNA: TGTGCCAGCAGCGTAGGTGGTGGAAAACTGTTTTTT. Translating gives CASSVGGGKLFF.

The rearrangement links TRBV7-1 to TRBJ2-7, with D perhaps matching TRBD1 (5 bases). TRBV7-1 is recorded as an ORF, its role being uncertain. This CDR3 comprises 14 residues. Trimming left V 2 bases short and J 2 bases short, with 10 bases between. CDR3 nucleotide sequence: TGTGCCAGCAGCTCAAGTCCAGGGCCCTACGAGCAGTACTTC. It translates to CASSSSPGPYEQYF.

This sequence joins TRBV5-1 and TRBJ2-2; D gene unclear. Trimming removed 6 bases from V and 3 bases from J, with 18 bases in between. The CDR3 loop spans 16 amino acids. Germline values: CDR1 SGHRS, CDR2 YFSETQ. CDR3 loop: CASTFPPNEDTGELFF. DNA of the CDR3: TGCGCCAGCACCTTTCCTCCAAACGAAGACACCGGGGAGCTGTTTTTT.

This clone occurred once. The chain recombines TRBV6-5 with TRBJ2-5; possible D gene TRBD2, 6 bases. Germline CDR1 reads MNHEY; CDR2 reads SVGAGI. V dropped 1 base and J dropped 4 bases, with 13 bases sitting between them. The CDR3 is 15 residues long. CDR3 protein: CASSYYGVGGETQYF. The CDR3 DNA reads TGTGCCAGCAGTTACTACGGCGTCGGGGGAGAGACCCAGTACTTC.

The J gene is TRBJ1-1, the V gene TRBV23-1; weak D call: TRBD1 (5 bases). TRBV23-1 falls under the ORF class, with uncertain function. The CDR3 spans 15 residues. Trimming left V 0 bases short and J 1 base short, with 9 bases between. CDR3 loop: CASSQSGQGNTEAFF. CDR3 nucleotides: TGCGCCAGCAGTCAATCGGGGCAGGGGAACACTGAAGCTTTCTTT.

V usage is TRBV27 and J usage is TRBJ2-5; D may be TRBD1 or TRBD2 (5 bases each). Trimming pared 5 bases from V and 5 bases from J, leaving 15 bases between. The CDR3 is 14 amino acids. Germline CDR1 MNHEY, CDR2 SMNVEV (reference sequence). CDR3 region: CASSPLRGDETQYF. For the CDR3, the DNA is TGTGCCAGCAGTCCTTTGAGGGGCGACGAGACCCAGTACTTC.

This sequence joins TRBV4-3 and TRBJ1-6, with D perhaps matching TRBD1 (6 bases). This CDR3 contains 16 residues. V shed 3 bases and J shed 5 bases, with 14 bases lying between them. Germline V gene data show CDR1 as LGHNA and CDR2 as YSLEER. In DNA form, the CDR3 reads TGCGCCAGCAGCCAGGACCGGGACAACAATAATTCACCCCTCCACTTT. Amino acid sequence: CASSQDRDNNNSPLHF.

V and J are TRBV6-5 and TRBJ1-1, with D possibly being TRBD1 (5 bases). The V and J ends lost 0 bases and 12 bases respectively, with 14 bases between them. The CDR3 covers 13 residues. Germline V gene sequence: CDR1 MNHEY, CDR2 SVGAGI. This CDR3 is CASSYSYAGKPFF. DNA of the CDR3: TGTGCCAGCAGTTACTCATATGCAGGGAAACCTTTCTTT.

The V gene is TRBV7-8, the J gene TRBJ2-3; 10 bases are a match to TRBD1. Trimming took 7 bases from V and 1 from J; bases not matched to a gene: 11. Germline CDR1 SGHVS, CDR2 FQNEAQ. This CDR3 is 17 amino acids long. This CDR3 is CASNLRQGADGTDTQYF. The CDR3 DNA follows: TGTGCCAGCAACCTAAGACAGGGGGCAGATGGCACAGATACGCAGTATTTT.

The genes are TRBV7-9 and TRBJ2-3, with 9 bases that match TRBD1. Unmatched junction bases numbered 3, after V lost 6 bases and J lost 2 bases. Germline CDR1 and CDR2: SEHNR and FQNEAQ (reference sequence). The CDR3 has 14 amino acids. DNA for the CDR3: TGTGCCAGCAGAAACAGGGGGCTCACAGATACGCAGTATTTT. Translated: CASRNRGLTDTQYF.

CDR3: CASSPSGGDTGELFF. The CDR3 DNA is TGTGCCAGCAGTCCTAGCGGGGGAGACACCGGGGAGCTGTTTTTT. The chain has TRBV7-9 and TRBJ2-2, with TRBD2 identical over 10 bases. The germline CDR1 and CDR2 sequences are SEHNR and FQNEAQ (reference sequence). The CDR3 totals 15 residues. Trimming at V came to 6 bases and at J to 3 bases, leaving 4 bases not matched to a gene.